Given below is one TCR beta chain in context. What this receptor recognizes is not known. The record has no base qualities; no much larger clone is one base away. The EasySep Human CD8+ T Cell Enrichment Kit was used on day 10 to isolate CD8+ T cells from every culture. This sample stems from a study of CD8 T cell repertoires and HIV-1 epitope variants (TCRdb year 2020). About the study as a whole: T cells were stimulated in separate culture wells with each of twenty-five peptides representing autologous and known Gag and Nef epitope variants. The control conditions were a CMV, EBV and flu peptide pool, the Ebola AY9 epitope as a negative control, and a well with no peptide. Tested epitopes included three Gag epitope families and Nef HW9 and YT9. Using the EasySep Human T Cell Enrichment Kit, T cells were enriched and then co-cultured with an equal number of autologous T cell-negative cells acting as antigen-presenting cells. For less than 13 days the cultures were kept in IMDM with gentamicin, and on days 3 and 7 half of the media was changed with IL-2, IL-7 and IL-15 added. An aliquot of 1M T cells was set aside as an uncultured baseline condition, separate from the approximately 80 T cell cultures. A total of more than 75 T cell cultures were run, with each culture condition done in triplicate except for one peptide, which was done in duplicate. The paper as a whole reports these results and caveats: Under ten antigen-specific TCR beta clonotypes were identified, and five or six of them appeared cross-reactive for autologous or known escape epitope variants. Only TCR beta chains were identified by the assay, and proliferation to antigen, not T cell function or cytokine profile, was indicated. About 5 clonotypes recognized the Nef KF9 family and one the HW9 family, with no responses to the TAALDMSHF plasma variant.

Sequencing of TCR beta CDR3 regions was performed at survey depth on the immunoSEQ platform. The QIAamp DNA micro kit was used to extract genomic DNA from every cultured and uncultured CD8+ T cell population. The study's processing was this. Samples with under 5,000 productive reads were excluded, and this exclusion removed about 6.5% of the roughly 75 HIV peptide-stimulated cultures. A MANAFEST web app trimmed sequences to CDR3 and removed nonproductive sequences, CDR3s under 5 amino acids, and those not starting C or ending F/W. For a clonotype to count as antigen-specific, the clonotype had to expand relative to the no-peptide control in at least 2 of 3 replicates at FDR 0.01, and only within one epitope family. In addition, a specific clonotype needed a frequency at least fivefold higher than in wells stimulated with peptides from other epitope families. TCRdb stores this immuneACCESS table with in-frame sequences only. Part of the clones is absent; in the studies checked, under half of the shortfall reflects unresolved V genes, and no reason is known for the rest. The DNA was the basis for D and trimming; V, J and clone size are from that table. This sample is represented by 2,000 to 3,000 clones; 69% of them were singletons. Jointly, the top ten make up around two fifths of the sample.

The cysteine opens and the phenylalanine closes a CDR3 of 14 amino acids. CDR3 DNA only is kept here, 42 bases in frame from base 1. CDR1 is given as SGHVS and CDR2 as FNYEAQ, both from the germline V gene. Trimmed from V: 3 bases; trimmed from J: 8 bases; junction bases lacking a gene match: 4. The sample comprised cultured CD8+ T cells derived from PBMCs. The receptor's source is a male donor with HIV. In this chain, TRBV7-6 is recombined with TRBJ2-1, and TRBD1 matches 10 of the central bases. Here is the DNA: TGTGCCAGCAGCTTTGGGACAGGGGTCGATGAGCAGTTCTTC. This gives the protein CASSFGTGVDEQFF.